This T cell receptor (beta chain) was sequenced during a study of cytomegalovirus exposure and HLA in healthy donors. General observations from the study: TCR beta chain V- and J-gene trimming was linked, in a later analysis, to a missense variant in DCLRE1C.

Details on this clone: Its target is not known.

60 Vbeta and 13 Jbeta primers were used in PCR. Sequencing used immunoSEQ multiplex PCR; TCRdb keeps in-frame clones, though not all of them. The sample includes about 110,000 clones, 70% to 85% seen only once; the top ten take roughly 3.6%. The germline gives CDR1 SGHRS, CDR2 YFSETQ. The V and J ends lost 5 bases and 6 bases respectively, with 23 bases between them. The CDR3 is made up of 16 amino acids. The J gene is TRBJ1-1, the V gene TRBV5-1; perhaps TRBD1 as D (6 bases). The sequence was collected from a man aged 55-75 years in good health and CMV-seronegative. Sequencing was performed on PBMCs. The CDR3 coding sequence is TGCGCCAGCAGGCCCCGGGGGGGCAAGTCGGGCCCTGAAGCTTTCTTT. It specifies CASRPRGGKSGPEAFF.